The 20 T cell receptor beta chains given below trace back to one sample, sequenced in a study of T cells in localized non-small cell lung cancer (dated by TCRdb to between 2020 and 2021). The method was the immunoSEQ multiplex PCR assay. As stored in TCRdb, this immuneACCESS dataset retains in-frame rearrangements with V and J assigned. A fraction of the clones does not appear; measured against another copy, unresolved V genes explain less than half of the discrepancy, and the remainder lacks a known reason. The sample contains tens of thousands of clones, 78% of them found a single time. 35% to 40% of the sample belongs to the ten largest clones. This specimen consisted of peripheral blood, obtained before any cancer treatment. These receptors all stem from a male donor aged 60 or over with stage II squamous cell lung carcinoma.

V gene TRBV30 combines with J gene TRBJ1-1; D is perhaps TRBD1 (6 bases). CDR1 and CDR2 from the germline V gene are GTSNPN and SVGIG (reference sequence). CDR3 length: 16 amino acids. The V end was cut by 1 base, the J end by 1 base, with 16 bases between. The chain's CDR3 is CAWSGSIGGANTEAFF. The CDR3 DNA is TGTGCCTGGAGTGGCAGCATCGGGGGGGCGAACACTGAAGCTTTCTTT.

This chain joins TRBV5-1 and TRBJ2-6, with D possibly TRBD2 on 5 matching bases. Trimming cost V 0 bases and J 0 bases, with 10 bases left between them. This CDR3 contains 17 residues. Germline loops: CDR1 SGHRS, CDR2 YFSETQ. In nucleotides, the CDR3 is TGCGCCAGCAGCTTGGAGGGAGTCTCCTCTGGGGCCAACGTCCTGACTTTC. This sequence encodes CASSLEGVSSGANVLTF.

The V call is TRBV7-6, the J call TRBJ2-5; 12 bases are shared with TRBD1. V shed 5 bases, J shed 4 bases, and the junction held 5 bases outside the gene matches. Germline V gene sequence: CDR1 SGHVS, CDR2 FNYEAQ. The CDR3 is made up of 15 amino acids. CDR3 amino acids: CASSLPGQGAETQYF. CDR3 nucleotides: TGTGCCAGCAGCCTCCCGGGACAGGGGGCAGAGACCCAGTACTTC.

This chain joins TRBV6-5 and TRBJ2-3, with 7 positions matching TRBD1. CDR3 length equals 14 residues. Unmatched junction bases numbered 5, after V lost 0 bases and J lost 8 bases. Germline CDR1 reads MNHEY; CDR2 reads SVGAGI. The CDR3 here is CASSYSPTGTTQYF. The CDR3 DNA reads TGTGCCAGCAGTTACTCTCCGACAGGGACTACGCAGTATTTT.

This chain links TRBV11-2 with TRBJ2-5, with D possibly being TRBD2 (6 bases). The V and J ends lost 5 bases and 2 bases respectively, with 9 bases between them. Germline CDR1 is SGHAT and CDR2 is FQNNGV. The CDR3 is 13 residues long. CDR3 in DNA: TGTGCCAGCAGCCGGGACTTGCAAGAGACCCAGTACTTC. Translating it yields CASSRDLQETQYF.

The chain is built from TRBV7-3 and TRBJ2-7; D could derive from TRBD1 or TRBD2 (6 bases each). Germline V gene data show CDR1 as SGHTA and CDR2 as FQGTGA. The CDR3 totals 13 residues. Trimming took 2 bases from V and 6 from J, leaving 11 bases between them. The CDR3 here is CASSLAGGGEQYF. CDR3 sequence (DNA): TGTGCCAGCAGCTTAGCCGGGGGCGGCGAGCAGTACTTC.

J is TRBJ2-7 and V is TRBV11-3, with a tentative D call TRBD2 (6 bases). V lost 1 base, J lost 11 bases, and 15 bases lay in between. CDR1 SGHNT and CDR2 YENEEA come from the germline V gene. CDR3 size: 13 residues. CDR3 residues: CASSLGRGREEYF. CDR3 nucleotide sequence: TGTGCCAGCAGCTTAGGGCGCGGCAGGGAGGAGTACTTC.

V gene TRBV5-6 combines with J gene TRBJ2-7; D may be TRBD1 (5 bases). V was shortened by 0 bases and J by 1 base, with 11 bases between the two germline ends. The CDR3 sequence is 15 residues long. CDR1 and CDR2 (germline): SGHDT, YYEEEE. The CDR3 protein is CASSLVGRASYEQYF. DNA for the CDR3: TGTGCCAGCAGCTTGGTTGGCAGGGCATCCTACGAGCAGTACTTC.

V gene TRBV6-4 combines with J gene TRBJ1-1, with D unclear. Trimming cost V 3 bases and J 5 bases, with 10 bases left between them. CDR1 and CDR2 from the germline V gene are MRHNA and SNTAGT. The CDR3 length is 13 residues. The CDR3 DNA is TGTGCCAGCAGTGAGCGGTCGGCTACTGAAGCTTTCTTT. Amino acid sequence: CASSERSATEAFF.

The chain links TRBV19 to TRBJ2-5; 9 bases fit TRBD1. Trimming removed 5 bases from V and 6 bases from J; junction bases left unmatched: 10. This CDR3 spans 15 amino acids. Germline V CDR1 and CDR2: LNHDA, SQIVND (reference sequence). This CDR3 is CASSRTGVGKKTQYF. CDR3 DNA sequence: TGTGCCAGTAGTCGGACAGGGGTGGGGAAAAAGACCCAGTACTTC.

The rearrangement joins TRBV6-5 to TRBJ1-2, with 7 bases matching TRBD1. Trimming took 8 bases from V and 7 from J; bases not matched to a gene: 13. The CDR3 runs to 14 residues. Germline CDR1 MNHEY, CDR2 SVGAGI. The CDR3 DNA sequence: TGTGCCAGCTGCTGGTCGAGGGGGCGGAGTGGCTACACCTTC. This gives the protein CASCWSRGRSGYTF.

This clone was picked up a small number of times. The J gene is TRBJ1-2, the V gene TRBV19; weak D call: TRBD1 (5 bases). CDR3 length equals 14 residues. Germline CDR1 LNHDA, CDR2 SQIVND (reference sequence). Trimming stripped 11 bases from V and 1 base from J, with 17 bases between. CDR3 sequence: CAATGGPLNYGYTF. The CDR3 DNA sequence: TGTGCCGCTACCGGGGGTCCCCTTAACTATGGCTACACCTTC.

The J gene is TRBJ2-7, the V gene TRBV4-1; TRBD1 is a possible D gene (6 bases). The CDR3 runs to 15 residues. With 0 bases removed from V and 12 bases from J, the gap between germline ends came to 21 bases. Germline assignment: CDR1 MGHRA and CDR2 YSYEKL. For the CDR3, the DNA is TGCGCCAGCAGCCAAGAGGCCCTCACAACAGGGTGGCCGTACTTC. Its protein is CASSQEALTTGWPYF.

This clone is termed medium-sized. This rearrangement joins TRBV6-6 to TRBJ2-1; TRBD2 agrees at 8 bases. Trimming took 6 bases from V and 2 from J; bases not matched to a gene: 9. This CDR3 spans 16 amino acids. In germline, CDR1 is MNHNY, CDR2 SVGAGI (reference sequence). The CDR3 bases are TGTGCCAGCAGGGCACACACTAGCGGCCCCTACAATGAGCAGTTCTTC. Amino acid sequence: CASRAHTSGPYNEQFF.

This clone occurred a few times. The chain employs TRBV7-9 and TRBJ2-3; D is uncertain. This CDR3 has 15 amino acids. Germline CDR1 SEHNR, CDR2 FQNEAQ (reference sequence). Trimming pared 5 bases from V and 0 bases from J, leaving 12 bases between. In nucleotides, the CDR3 is TGTGCCAGCAGCCCTTCAACCGCTAGCACAGATACGCAGTATTTT. Its translation: CASSPSTASTDTQYF.

The chain joins TRBV6-6 to TRBJ1-5; no firm D call. The CDR3 covers 13 residues. Germline V lookup: CDR1 MNHNY, CDR2 SVGAGI (reference sequence). V dropped 6 bases and J dropped 4 bases, with 10 bases sitting between them. CDR3 nucleotides: TGTGCCAGCAGGCCCGCAATTAATCAGCCCCAGCATTTT. Encoded protein: CASRPAINQPQHF.

CDR3 sequence reads: CASSTIERGRTDTQYF. The CDR3 nucleotides read TGTGCCAGCAGCACGATCGAGCGGGGCCGCACAGATACGCAGTATTTT. The rearrangement uses TRBV6-6 and TRBJ2-3; 7 bases are a match to TRBD2. The germline CDR1 and CDR2 sequences are MNHNY and SVGAGI (reference sequence). Trimming at V came to 6 bases and at J to 1 base, leaving 10 bases not matched to a gene. This CDR3 spans 16 amino acids.

Only a few counts were recorded for this clone. This sequence joins TRBV15 and TRBJ1-3; D may be TRBD1 (5 bases). The CDR3 has 16 residues. Trimming took 6 bases from V and 4 from J, leaving 19 bases between them. Germline loops: CDR1 LNHNV, CDR2 YYDKDF (reference sequence). DNA of the CDR3: TGTGCCACCAGTCGGGACGCTTTAAAATCCGGAAACACCATATATTTT. As protein: CATSRDALKSGNTIYF. The variable domain in full, completed from reference TRBV15 and TRBJ1-3, reads DAMVIQNPRYQVTQFGKPVTLSCSQTLNHNVMYWYQQKSSQAPKLLFHYYDKDFNNEADTPDNFQSRRPNTSFCFLDIRSPGLGDTAMYLCATSRDALKSGNTIYFGEGSWLTVV.

The chain combines TRBV7-9 with TRBJ1-2; D call uncertain. Trimming pared 5 bases from V and 8 bases from J, leaving 12 bases between. This CDR3 has 12 amino acids. Germline CDR1 and CDR2: SEHNR and FQNEAQ (reference sequence). The CDR3 DNA reads as TGTGCCAGCAGCCACGTGGGGTCGGGCTACACCTTC. The encoded protein is CASSHVGSGYTF.

The V call is TRBV19, the J call TRBJ1-1; D gene ambiguous. CDR1 is LNHDA and CDR2 is SQIVND in the germline V gene (reference sequence). Trimming pared 3 bases from V and 0 bases from J, leaving 8 bases between. There are 14 residues in the CDR3. CDR3 nucleotide sequence: TGTGCCAGTAGTATTATTCATTTGAACACTGAAGCTTTCTTT. Protein: CASSIIHLNTEAFF.